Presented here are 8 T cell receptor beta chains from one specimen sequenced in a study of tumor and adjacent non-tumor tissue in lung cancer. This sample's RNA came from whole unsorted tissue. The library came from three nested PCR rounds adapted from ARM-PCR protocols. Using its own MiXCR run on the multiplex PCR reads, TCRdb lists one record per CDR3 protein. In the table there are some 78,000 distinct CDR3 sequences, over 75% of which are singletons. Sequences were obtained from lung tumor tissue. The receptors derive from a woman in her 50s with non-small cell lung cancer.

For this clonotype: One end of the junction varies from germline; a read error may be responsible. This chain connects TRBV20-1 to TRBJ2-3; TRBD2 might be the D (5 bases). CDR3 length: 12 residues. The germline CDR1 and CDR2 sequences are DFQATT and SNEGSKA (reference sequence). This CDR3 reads CSAKKGVDTQNF. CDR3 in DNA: TGCAGTGCCAAAAAGGGAGTAGATACACAGAATTTT.

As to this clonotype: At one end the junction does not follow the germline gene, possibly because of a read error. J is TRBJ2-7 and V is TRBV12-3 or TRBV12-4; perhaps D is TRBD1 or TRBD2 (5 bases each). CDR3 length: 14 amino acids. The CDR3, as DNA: TGTGCCAGCAATTTAATTGGGGGACCCTACGAGCACTACTTC. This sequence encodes CASNLIGGPYEHYF.

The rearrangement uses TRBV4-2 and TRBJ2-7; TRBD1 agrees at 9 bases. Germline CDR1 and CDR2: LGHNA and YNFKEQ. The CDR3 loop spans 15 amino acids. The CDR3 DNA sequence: TGTGTCGGCAGCCATGAACAGGGGGCTGGTTACGAGCAGTACTTC. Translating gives CVGSHEQGAGYEQYF.

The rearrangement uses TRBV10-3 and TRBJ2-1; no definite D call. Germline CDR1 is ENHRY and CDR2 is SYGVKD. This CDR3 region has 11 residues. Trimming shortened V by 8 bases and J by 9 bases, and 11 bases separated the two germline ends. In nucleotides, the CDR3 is TGTGCCATCCGGGCGATAGGTGAGCAGTTCTTC. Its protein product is CAIRAIGEQFF.

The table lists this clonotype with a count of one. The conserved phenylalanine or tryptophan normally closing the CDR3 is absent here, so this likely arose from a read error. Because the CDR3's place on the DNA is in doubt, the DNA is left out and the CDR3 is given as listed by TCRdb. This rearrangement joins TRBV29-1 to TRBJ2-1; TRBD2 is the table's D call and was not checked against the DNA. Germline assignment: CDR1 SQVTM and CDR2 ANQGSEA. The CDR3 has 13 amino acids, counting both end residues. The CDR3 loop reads CSVDRKGNNKQLI.

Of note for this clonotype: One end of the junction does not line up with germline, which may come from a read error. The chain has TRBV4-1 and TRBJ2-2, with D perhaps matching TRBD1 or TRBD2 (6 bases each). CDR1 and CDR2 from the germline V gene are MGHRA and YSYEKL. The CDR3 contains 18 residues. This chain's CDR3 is CASSQDNRGTSNTGELVF. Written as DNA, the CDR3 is TGCGCCAGCAGCCAAGATAATAGGGGGACTTCGAACACCGGGGAGCTGGTTTTT.

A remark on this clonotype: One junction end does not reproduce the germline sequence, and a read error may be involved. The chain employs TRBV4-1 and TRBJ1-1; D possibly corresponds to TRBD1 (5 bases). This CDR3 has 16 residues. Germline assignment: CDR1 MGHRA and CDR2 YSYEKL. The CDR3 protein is CASSQDFYRWNTEAFF. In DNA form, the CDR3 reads TGCGCCAGCAGCCAAGATTTCTACAGGTGGAACACAGAAGCTTTCTTC.

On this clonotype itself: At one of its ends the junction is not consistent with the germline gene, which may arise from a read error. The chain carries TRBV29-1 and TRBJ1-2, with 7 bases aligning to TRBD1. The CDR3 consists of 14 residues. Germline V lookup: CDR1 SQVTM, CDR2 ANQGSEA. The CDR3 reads CRVEVGQAPGGFTF. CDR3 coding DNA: TGCAGGGTTGAAGTAGGACAGGCCCCCGGTGGCTTCACCTTC.